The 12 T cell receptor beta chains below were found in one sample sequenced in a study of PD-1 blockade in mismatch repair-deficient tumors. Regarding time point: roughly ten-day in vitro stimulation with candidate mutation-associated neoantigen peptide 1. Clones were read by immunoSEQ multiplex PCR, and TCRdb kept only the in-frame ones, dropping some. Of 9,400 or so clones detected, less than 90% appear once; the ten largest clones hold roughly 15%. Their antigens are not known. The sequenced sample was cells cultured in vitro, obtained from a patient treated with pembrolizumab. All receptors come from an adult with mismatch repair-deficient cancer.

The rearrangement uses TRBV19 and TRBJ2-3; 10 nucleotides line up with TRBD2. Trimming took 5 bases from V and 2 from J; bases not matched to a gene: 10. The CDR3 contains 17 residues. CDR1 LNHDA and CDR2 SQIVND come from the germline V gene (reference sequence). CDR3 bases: TGTGCCAGTAGTTTACTAGCGGGACCCGCGATCACAGATACGCAGTATTTT. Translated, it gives CASSLLAGPAITDTQYF.

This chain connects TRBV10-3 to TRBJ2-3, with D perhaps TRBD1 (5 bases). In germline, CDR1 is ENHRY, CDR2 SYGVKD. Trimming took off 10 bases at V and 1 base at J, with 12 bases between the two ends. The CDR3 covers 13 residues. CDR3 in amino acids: CATETERTDTQYF. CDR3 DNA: TGTGCCACGGAGACAGAGCGCACAGATACGCAGTATTTT.

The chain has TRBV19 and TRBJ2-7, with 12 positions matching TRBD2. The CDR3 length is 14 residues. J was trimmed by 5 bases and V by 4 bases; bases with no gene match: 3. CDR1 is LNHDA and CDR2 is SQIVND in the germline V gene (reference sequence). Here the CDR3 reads CASSKTSGSHEQYF. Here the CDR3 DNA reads TGTGCCAGTAGTAAGACTAGCGGGAGCCACGAGCAGTACTTC.

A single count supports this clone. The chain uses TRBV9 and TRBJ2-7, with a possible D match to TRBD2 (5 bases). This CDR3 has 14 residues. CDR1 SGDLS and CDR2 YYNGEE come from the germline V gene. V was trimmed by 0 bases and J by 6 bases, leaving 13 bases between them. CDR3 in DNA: TGTGCCAGCAGCGTAGCCCGAGGAGGTGGCGAGCAGTACTTC. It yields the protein CASSVARGGGEQYF.

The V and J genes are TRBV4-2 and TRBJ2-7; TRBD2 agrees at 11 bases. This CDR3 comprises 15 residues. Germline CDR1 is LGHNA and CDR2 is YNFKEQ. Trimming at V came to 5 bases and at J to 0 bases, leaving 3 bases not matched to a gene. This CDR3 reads CASSFTSGSSYEQYF. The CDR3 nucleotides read TGTGCCAGCAGCTTCACTAGCGGGAGCTCCTACGAGCAGTACTTC.

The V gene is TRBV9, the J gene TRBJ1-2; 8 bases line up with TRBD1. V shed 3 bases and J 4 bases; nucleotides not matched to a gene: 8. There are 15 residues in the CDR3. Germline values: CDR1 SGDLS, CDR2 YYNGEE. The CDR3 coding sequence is TGTGCCAGCAGCGGCGGACAGGGTCCATCCTATGGCTACACCTTC. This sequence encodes CASSGGQGPSYGYTF.

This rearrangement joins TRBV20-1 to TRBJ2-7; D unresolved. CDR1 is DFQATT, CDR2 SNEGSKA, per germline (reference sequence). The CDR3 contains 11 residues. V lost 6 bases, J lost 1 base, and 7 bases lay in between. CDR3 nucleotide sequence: TGCAGTGCCCCATCATCCTACGAGCAGTACTTC. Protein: CSAPSSYEQYF.

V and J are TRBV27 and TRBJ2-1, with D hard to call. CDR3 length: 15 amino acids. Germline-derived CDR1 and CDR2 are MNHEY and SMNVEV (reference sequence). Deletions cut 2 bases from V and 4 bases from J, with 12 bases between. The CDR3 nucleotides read TGTGCCAGCAGTTTAGGGCTACCCGGGTACAATGAGCAGTTCTTC. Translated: CASSLGLPGYNEQFF.

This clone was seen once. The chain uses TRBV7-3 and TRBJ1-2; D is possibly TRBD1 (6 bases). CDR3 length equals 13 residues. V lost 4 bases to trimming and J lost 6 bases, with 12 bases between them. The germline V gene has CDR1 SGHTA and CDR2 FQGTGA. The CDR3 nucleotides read TGTGCCAGCAGCTCCGGGGGGGCGGATGGCTACACCTTC. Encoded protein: CASSSGGADGYTF.

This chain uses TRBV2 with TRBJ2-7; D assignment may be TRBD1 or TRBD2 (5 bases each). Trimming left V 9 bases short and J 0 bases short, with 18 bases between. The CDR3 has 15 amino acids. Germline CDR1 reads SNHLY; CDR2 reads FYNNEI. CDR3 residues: CASIEGRPSSYEQYF. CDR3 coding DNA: TGTGCCAGTATCGAGGGGCGGCCCTCCTCCTACGAGCAGTACTTC.

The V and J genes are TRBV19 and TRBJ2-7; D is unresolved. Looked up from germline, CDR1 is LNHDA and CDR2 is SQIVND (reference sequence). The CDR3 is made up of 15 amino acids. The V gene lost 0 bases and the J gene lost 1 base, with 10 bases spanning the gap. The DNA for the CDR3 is TGTGCCAGTAGTATAGATTCACAGAGTTCCTACGAGCAGTACTTC. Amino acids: CASSIDSQSSYEQYF. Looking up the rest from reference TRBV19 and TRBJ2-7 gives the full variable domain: DGGITQSPKYLFRKEGQNVTLSCEQNLNHDAMYWYRQDPGQGLRLIYYSQIVNDFQKGDIAEGYSVSREKKESFPLTVTSAQKNPTAFYLCASSIDSQSSYEQYFGPGTRLTVT.

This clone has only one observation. DNA of the CDR3: TGTGCCAGCAGCCAAAACAGCTGGACAGCCTCCTCTGGAAACACCATATATTTT. Translated: CASSQNSWTASSGNTIYF. V is TRBV7-3 and J is TRBJ1-3, with D tentatively TRBD1 (6 bases). CDR3 size: 18 residues. V was pared by 5 bases and J by 0 bases, with 20 bases between. CDR1 and CDR2 (germline): SGHTA, FQGTGA.